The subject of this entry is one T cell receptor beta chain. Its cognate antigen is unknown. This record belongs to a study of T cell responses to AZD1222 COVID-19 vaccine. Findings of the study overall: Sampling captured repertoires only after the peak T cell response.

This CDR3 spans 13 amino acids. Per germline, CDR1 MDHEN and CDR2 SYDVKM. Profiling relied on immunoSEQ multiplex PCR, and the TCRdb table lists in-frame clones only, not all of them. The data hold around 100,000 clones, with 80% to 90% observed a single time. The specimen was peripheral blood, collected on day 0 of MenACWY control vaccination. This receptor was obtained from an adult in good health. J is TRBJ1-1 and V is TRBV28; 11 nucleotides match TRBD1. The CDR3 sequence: CITGTGGNTEAFF. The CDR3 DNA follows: TGTATAACCGGGACAGGGGGAAACACTGAAGCTTTCTTT. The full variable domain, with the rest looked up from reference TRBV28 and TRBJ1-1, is DVKVTQSSRYLVKRTGEKVFLECVQDMDHENMFWYRQDPGLGLRLIYFSYDVKMKEKGDIPEGYSVSREKKERFSLILESASTNQTSMYLCITGTGGNTEAFFGQGTRLTVV.